This is a list of T cell receptor beta chains from one sample in a study of tumour-infiltrating T cells in Burkitt lymphoma. Sequencing was performed with immunoSEQ multiplex PCR; in TCRdb, only in-frame clones are kept and a portion is missing. The sample has thousands of clones, roughly a tenth seen once; the top ten hold less than 2.5%. The sequenced sample was tumor tissue. The receptors were sampled from a human donor with diffuse large B-cell lymphoma. Both conserved end residues are part of each CDR3. The D gene is left open where the match is weak. Expanded clones get a size class; other rows say once, few or many, or leave the size out.

V gene	J gene	D gene	clone size	CDR3 protein	CDR3 DNA
TRBV2	TRBJ2-1	NA	few	CASTRSFYNEQFF	TGTGCCAGCACCAGGAGCTTCTACAATGAGCAGTTCTTC
TRBV6-9	TRBJ2-2	TRBD2	NA	CASSRPDAGGAGELFF	TGTGCCAGCAGTCGACCTGACGCGGGGGGGGCCGGGGAGCTGTTTTTT
TRBV7-9	TRBJ2-1	TRBD2	NA	CASSLGGGQFF	TGTGCCAGCAGCTTAGGGGGGGGGCAGTTCTTC
TRBV7-2	TRBJ2-6	NA	few	CASSLWGPGANVLTF	TGTGCCAGCAGCTTATGGGGTCCTGGGGCCAACGTCCTGACTTTC
TRBV5-1	TRBJ2-4	NA	NA	CASSLGGTAKNIQYF	TGCGCCAGCAGCTTGGGGGGGACGGCGAAAAACATTCAGTACTTC
TRBV5-1	TRBJ1-2	TRBD1	NA	CASSGGTGAFRGYTF	TGCGCCAGCAGCGGGGGGACAGGGGCTTTTCGTGGCTACACCTTC
TRBV4-1	TRBJ1-5	NA	NA	CASSPHRSENQPQHF	TGCGCCAGCAGCCCCCACAGGAGTGAGAATCAGCCCCAGCATTTT
TRBV4-3	TRBJ1-1	NA	few	CASSRGMNTEAFF	TGCGCCAGCAGCCGGGGGATGAACACTGAAGCTTTCTTT
TRBV7-6	TRBJ1-4	TRBD1	NA	CASSLGTGDEKLFF	TGTGCCAGCAGCCTCGGGACAGGGGATGAAAAACTGTTTTTT
TRBV7-2	TRBJ2-1	TRBD2	NA	CASTQLAGAWDEQFF	TGTGCCAGCACCCAACTAGCGGGGGCTTGGGATGAGCAGTTCTTC
TRBV29-1	TRBJ2-3	NA	few	CSVDWETDTQYF	TGCAGCGTTGACTGGGAGACAGATACGCAGTATTTT
TRBV5-1	TRBJ1-3	NA	once	CASSIGNTIYF	TGCGCCAGCAGCATCGGAAACACCATATATTTT
TRBV11-3	TRBJ1-5	TRBD1	few	CASSLQGDEGQPQHF	TGTGCCAGCAGCTTGCAGGGGGATGAGGGTCAGCCCCAGCATTTT
TRBV4-2	TRBJ1-2	TRBD1	few	CASSQGQGASGYTF	TGTGCCAGCAGCCAGGGACAGGGGGCATCTGGCTACACCTTC
TRBV6-5	TRBJ2-7	TRBD1	few	CASSRDRGDSYEQYF	TGTGCCAGCAGCCGGGACAGGGGGGATTCCTACGAGCAGTACTTC
TRBV5-1	TRBJ2-3	NA	NA	CASSLAPMSDTQYF	TGCGCCAGCAGCTTGGCTCCCATGTCGGATACGCAGTATTTT
TRBV18	TRBJ1-5	NA	few	CASSPGSTEQPQHF	TGTGCCAGCTCACCAGGGAGTACAGAACAGCCCCAGCATTTT
TRBV18	TRBJ2-5	TRBD1	NA	CASSPTDRDETQYF	TGTGCCAGCTCACCAACGGACAGGGACGAGACCCAGTACTTC
TRBV5-1	TRBJ1-2	NA	few	CASSLSKPTLYGYTF	TGCGCCAGCAGCTTGTCGAAGCCTACGCTCTATGGCTACACCTTC
TRBV28	TRBJ2-7	TRBD2	few	CASSASGGDNSYEQYF	TGTGCCAGCAGCGCTAGCGGGGGGGACAACTCCTACGAGCAGTACTTC
TRBV19	TRBJ1-5	TRBD1	few	CASSILQGTNQPQHF	TGTGCCAGTAGTATTCTACAGGGGACCAATCAGCCCCAGCATTTT
TRBV18	TRBJ2-5	NA	NA	CASSPDEETQYF	TGTGCCAGCTCACCAGATGAAGAGACCCAGTACTTC
TRBV9	TRBJ1-2	NA	NA	CASSVARGHGYTF	TGTGCCAGCAGCGTAGCCAGGGGCCATGGCTACACCTTC
TRBV7-9	TRBJ1-2	TRBD1	NA	CASSVDGQGDYGYTF	TGTGCCAGCAGCGTGGACGGACAGGGGGACTATGGCTACACCTTC
TRBV30	TRBJ1-1	TRBD1	NA	CAWKRDRVTEAFF	TGTGCCTGGAAACGGGACAGGGTTACTGAAGCTTTCTTT